What follows are 27 T cell receptor beta chains derived from one specimen sequenced in a study of PD-1 blockade in classical Hodgkin lymphoma. The sample's time point: cycle 4 day 1 (C4D1), after more than 5 weeks of nivolumab. Following autologous stem cell transplantation, relapse occurred in every patient, and exposure to brentuximab vedotin varied. Some clones are missing from TCRdb's copy, which holds only in-frame ones; the method was immunoSEQ multiplex PCR. The sample has 85,000 to 90,000 clones, 90% seen once; the top ten hold roughly 3%. Source: peripheral blood mononuclear cells (PBMCs), taken before the fourth cycle of nivolumab. These receptors were taken from a human donor with classical Hodgkin lymphoma.

The CDR3 coding sequence is TGTGCCAGCAGTTTCGGGTCCTACAATGAGCAGTTCTTC. This encodes CASSFGSYNEQFF. This chain connects TRBV28 to TRBJ2-1, with unresolved D. Germline-derived CDR1 and CDR2 are MDHEN and SYDVKM. The CDR3 covers 13 residues. V was shortened by 3 bases and J by 1 base, with 4 bases between the two germline ends. The variable domain in full, completed from reference TRBV28 and TRBJ2-1, reads DVKVTQSSRYLVKRTGEKVFLECVQDMDHENMFWYRQDPGLGLRLIYFSYDVKMKEKGDIPEGYSVSREKKERFSLILESASTNQTSMYLCASSFGSYNEQFFGPGTRLTVL.

CDR3 loop: CASSLFRGPYNEQFF. CDR3 bases: TGTGCCAGCAGTTTATTCAGGGGTCCCTACAATGAGCAGTTCTTC. V usage is TRBV27 and J usage is TRBJ2-1; a weak D match, TRBD1 (6 bases). Germline V CDR1 and CDR2: MNHEY, SMNVEV (reference sequence). Trimming removed 1 base from V and 2 bases from J, with 9 bases in between. This CDR3 is 15 amino acids long.

This chain links TRBV11-2 with TRBJ1-1; perhaps TRBD1 as D (5 bases). The germline CDR1 and CDR2 sequences are SGHAT and FQNNGV. The CDR3 consists of 15 residues. V lost 2 bases and J 1 base, leaving 11 bases between the germline ends. Here the CDR3 reads CASSLSGHPNTEAFF. For the CDR3, the DNA is TGTGCCAGCAGCTTATCAGGGCACCCGAACACTGAAGCTTTCTTT.

In its sample, this clone was seen once. V usage is TRBV5-1 and J usage is TRBJ2-7; D may be TRBD1 (5 bases). The germline gives CDR1 SGHRS, CDR2 YFSETQ. Between the trimmed V and J ends, which lost 2 bases and 0 bases, there was a span of 9 bases. CDR3 length equals 14 residues. The CDR3 DNA sequence: TGCGCCAGCAGCTTAGACAGCTACTCCTACGAGCAGTACTTC. Protein product: CASSLDSYSYEQYF.

This rearrangement joins TRBV7-9 to TRBJ2-7; D is uncertain. Germline-derived CDR1 and CDR2 are SEHNR and FQNEAQ (reference sequence). Trimming took off 5 bases at V and 1 base at J, with 12 bases between the two ends. CDR3 length equals 14 residues. The CDR3 region is CASSPTPESYEQYF. The CDR3 nucleotides are TGTGCCAGCAGCCCGACGCCAGAGTCCTACGAGCAGTACTTC.

CDR3 in DNA: TGTGCCAGCAGCTTATTTGCGGACACTGAAGCTTTCTTT. It codes for CASSLFADTEAFF. This chain connects TRBV11-2 to TRBJ1-1; D gene ambiguous. Germline V lookup: CDR1 SGHAT, CDR2 FQNNGV. This CDR3 is 13 amino acids long. V gave up 2 bases and J gave up 3 bases, with 7 bases separating them.

The chain uses TRBV14 and TRBJ1-1; TRBD1 might be the D (6 bases). V was trimmed by 1 base and J by 1 base, leaving 10 bases between them. CDR3 length: 15 amino acids. Per the germline V gene, CDR1 is SGHDN and CDR2 is FVKESK. CDR3 sequence (DNA): TGTGCCAGCAGCCAAGTTCCGGGGGCGAACACTGAAGCTTTCTTT. Translating it yields CASSQVPGANTEAFF.

The chain links TRBV19 to TRBJ2-5; D could derive from TRBD1 or TRBD2 (5 bases each). This CDR3 spans 13 amino acids. Looked up from germline, CDR1 is LNHDA and CDR2 is SQIVND (reference sequence). V was cut by 3 bases and J by 4 bases, with 9 bases left in between. This CDR3 reads CASSIPGTETQYF. CDR3 nucleotides: TGTGCCAGTAGTATTCCAGGGACAGAGACCCAGTACTTC.

The chain joins TRBV5-8 to TRBJ2-7, with D tentatively TRBD1 (5 bases). The CDR3 totals 13 residues. Germline V CDR1 and CDR2: SGHTS, YDEGEE. Trimming removed 4 bases from V and 3 bases from J, with 11 bases in between. CDR3 bases: TGTGCCAGCAGCCCAGGACACAGCTACGAGCAGTACTTC. Protein sequence: CASSPGHSYEQYF.

The rearrangement links TRBV27 to TRBJ2-3, with 10 nucleotides matching TRBD2. CDR1 is MNHEY, CDR2 SMNVEV, per germline (reference sequence). V was pared by 6 bases and J by 9 bases, with 9 bases of the junction left unmatched. This CDR3 comprises 14 residues. DNA of the CDR3: TGTGCCAGCAGGATCCTAGCGGGGGATAAAACGCAGTATTTT. This translates into CASRILAGDKTQYF.

The rearrangement joins TRBV10-3 to TRBJ2-1, with TRBD2 as a possible D gene (5 bases). This CDR3 contains 12 residues. V lost 2 bases and J lost 8, with 7 bases in between. Germline V CDR1 and CDR2: ENHRY, SYGVKD. The CDR3 DNA reads as TGTGCCATCAGTGAGAGGCGGGATGAGCAGTTCTTC. Translation: CAISERRDEQFF.

The chain couples TRBV2 to TRBJ2-5, with 7 positions matching TRBD1. Trimming took 6 bases from V and 5 from J; bases not matched to a gene: 9. Per the germline V gene, CDR1 is SNHLY and CDR2 is FYNNEI. This CDR3 is built from 14 residues. CDR3 in DNA: TGTGCCAGCAGCGCATACAGGGGCTGGGAGACCCAGTACTTC. Residues: CASSAYRGWETQYF.

The chain recombines TRBV9 with TRBJ1-1; weak D call: TRBD1 (6 bases). Between the trimmed V and J ends, which lost 1 base and 8 bases, there was a span of 15 bases. The germline V gene encodes CDR1 SGDLS and CDR2 YYNGEE. CDR3 length: 14 amino acids. The CDR3 sequence: CASSVTGTPLEAFF. The CDR3 coding sequence is TGTGCCAGCAGCGTAACAGGGACTCCACTGGAAGCTTTCTTT. Looking up the rest from reference TRBV9 and TRBJ1-1 gives the full variable domain: DSGVTQTPKHLITATGQRVTLRCSPRSGDLSVYWYQQSLDQGLQFLIQYYNGEERAKGNILERFSAQQFPDLHSELNLSSLELGDSALYFCASSVTGTPLEAFFGQGTRLTVV.

This clone was observed a single time. The CDR3 region has the DNA TGCGCCAGCAGCCAAACCCGAGGGGCTGGGGAAGCTTTCTTT. Its protein is CASSQTRGAGEAFF. This chain joins TRBV4-3 and TRBJ1-1; TRBD1 is a possible D gene (5 bases). The CDR3 length is 14 residues. With 2 bases removed from V and 8 bases from J, the gap between germline ends came to 15 bases. Germline CDR1 LGHNA, CDR2 YSLEER.

The J gene is TRBJ2-2, the V gene TRBV7-2; maybe TRBD1 (7 bases). The CDR3 totals 15 residues. Per germline, CDR1 SGHTA and CDR2 FQGNSA. V was cut by 4 bases and J by 7 bases, with 16 bases left in between. The CDR3 loop is CASSSTGTAGGELFF. Written as DNA, the CDR3 is TGTGCCAGCAGCTCTACCGGGACAGCGGGCGGGGAGCTGTTTTTT.

CDR3 in amino acids: CASQGQAEAFF. CDR3 in DNA: TGCGCCAGCCAGGGACAGGCTGAAGCTTTCTTT. This chain joins TRBV5-1 and TRBJ1-1; 8 bases align to TRBD1. The V segment lost 7 bases and the J segment 6 bases; nucleotides outside the gene matches: 2. The CDR3 is 11 residues long. CDR1 is SGHRS, CDR2 YFSETQ, per germline. The full variable domain, with the rest looked up from reference TRBV5-1 and TRBJ1-1, is KAGVTQTPRYLIKTRGQQVTLSCSPISGHRSVSWYQQTPGQGLQFLFEYFSETQRNKGNFPGRFSGRQFSNSRSEMNVSTLELGDSALYLCASQGQAEAFFGQGTRLTVV.

Notes on this clone: The same CDR3 can be traced to other DNA sequences in this sample. The rearrangement links TRBV30 to TRBJ1-3, with D unclear. Germline CDR1 and CDR2: GTSNPN and SVGIG (reference sequence). Trimming left V 2 bases short and J 1 base short, with 3 bases between. This CDR3 is 12 amino acids long. The CDR3 reads CAWSSSGNTIYF. CDR3 in DNA: TGTGCCTGGAGTTCTTCTGGAAACACCATATATTTT.

This chain uses TRBV7-2 with TRBJ1-2; D is ambiguous. CDR3 length: 14 amino acids. The ends were cut back, 5 bases at V and 4 bases at J, with 14 bases in the middle. Germline-derived CDR1 and CDR2 are SGHTA and FQGNSA. The CDR3 sequence: CASSPNSGSYGYTF. CDR3 DNA sequence: TGTGCCAGCAGCCCCAACAGCGGGAGCTATGGCTACACCTTC.

The chain joins TRBV5-1 to TRBJ2-1; the D is unclear. Germline lookup yields CDR1 SGHRS and CDR2 YFSETQ. CDR3 size: 15 residues. Trimming took off 1 base at V and 4 bases at J, with 12 bases between the two ends. The CDR3 nucleotides read TGCGCCAGCAGCTTGCTTGGCAGCGAATACAATGAGCAGTTCTTC. Translation: CASSLLGSEYNEQFF.

The V and J genes are TRBV9 and TRBJ1-1; D gene ambiguous. V was shortened by 5 bases and J by 8 bases, with 16 bases between the two germline ends. This CDR3 contains 13 residues. Germline CDR1 is SGDLS and CDR2 is YYNGEE. The CDR3 is CASSDRLGEEAFF. DNA for the CDR3: TGTGCCAGCAGTGATCGGCTTGGGGAGGAAGCTTTCTTT.

DNA of the CDR3: TGTGCCAGCAGCGTGGACGGCACCTACGAGCAGTACTTC. It translates to CASSVDGTYEQYF. This chain links TRBV5-6 with TRBJ2-7; no definite D call. There are 13 residues in the CDR3. V lost 4 bases and J lost 2, with 10 bases in between. Germline V gives CDR1 SGHDT, CDR2 YYEEEE.

This clone was counted once. The rearrangement links TRBV5-6 to TRBJ2-1; D uncertain. V was cut by 6 bases and J by 0 bases, with 13 bases left in between. This CDR3 comprises 15 residues. The germline gives CDR1 SGHDT, CDR2 YYEEEE. The CDR3 region has the DNA TGTGCCAGCACCCTAGACGTTAGCTCCTACAATGAGCAGTTCTTC. It encodes CASTLDVSSYNEQFF.

This chain uses TRBV7-2 with TRBJ1-4; tentative D call: TRBD1 (6 bases). The germline gives CDR1 SGHTA, CDR2 FQGNSA. The CDR3 contains 14 residues. The ends were cut back, 1 base at V and 8 bases at J, with 11 bases in the middle. For the CDR3, the DNA is TGTGCCAGCAGCTTAGGACGGGGGCGGGAAAAACTGTTTTTT. Amino acids: CASSLGRGREKLFF. The entire variable domain, with the rest obtained from reference TRBV7-2 and TRBJ1-4, is as follows: GAGVSQSPSNKVTEKGKDVELRCDPISGHTALYWYRQSLGQGLEFLIYFQGNSAPDKSGLPSDRFSAERTGGSVSTLTIQRTQQEDSAVYLCASSLGRGREKLFFGSGTQLSVL.

This rearrangement joins TRBV10-3 to TRBJ2-5; TRBD2 matches at 12 bases. This CDR3 is 17 amino acids long. The germline V gene has CDR1 ENHRY and CDR2 SYGVKD. V was pared by 2 bases and J by 5 bases, with 9 bases of the junction left unmatched. DNA for the CDR3: TGTGCCATCAGTGAGCCGCTACTAGCGGGGGGCCGCGAGACCCAGTACTTC. Its translation: CAISEPLLAGGRETQYF.

CDR3 sequence (DNA): TGTGCCAGCAGCTTGACCGAGAACACCGGGGAGCTGTTTTTT. As protein: CASSLTENTGELFF. V usage is TRBV7-9 and J usage is TRBJ2-2, with D unresolved. CDR1 is SEHNR, CDR2 FQNEAQ, per germline (reference sequence). The CDR3 sequence is 14 residues long. V shed 3 bases and J shed 1 base, with 6 bases lying between them.

The rearrangement joins TRBV4-2 to TRBJ2-1; the match to TRBD2 covers 10 bases. CDR1 and CDR2 (germline): LGHNA, YNFKEQ. This CDR3 comprises 16 residues. With 0 bases clipped from V and 7 bases from J, the junction kept 6 bases outside the gene matches. CDR3 in DNA: TGTGCCAGCAGCCAAGACAGCGGGGGGGCCAAGAATGAGCAGTTCTTC. This sequence encodes CASSQDSGGAKNEQFF.

The chain joins TRBV7-8 to TRBJ1-5; 9 bases map to TRBD1. CDR3 length: 16 residues. Germline CDR1 and CDR2: SGHVS and FQNEAQ. V gave up 4 bases and J gave up 2 bases; unmatched junction bases: 6. The CDR3 region has the DNA TGTGCCAGCAGCTCGGACAGGGGAAGAGGCAATCAGCCCCAGCATTTT. This translates into CASSSDRGRGNQPQHF.